The source of this T cell receptor (beta chain) is a study of OX40 agonist ivuxolimab in advanced cancers. Study context: Hepatocellular carcinoma, melanoma, renal cell or head and neck cancer was diagnosed in the dose-escalation patients. Mean age approximately 66 years, range about 23 to 80; about 85% male. Three individuals attained partial responses, comprising one hepatocellular carcinoma case and two cutaneous melanoma cases.

Baseline was the first blood sampling point, followed by cycle 4 day 1 and cycle 7 day 1. The CDR3 has 14 residues. The V and J ends lost 1 base and 5 bases, in that order; junction bases with no gene match: 2. Germline CDR1 is SGHNT and CDR2 is YENEEA. Sequencing was performed with immunoSEQ multiplex PCR; in TCRdb, only in-frame clones are kept and a portion is missing. The top ten hold roughly 0.8% of the sample, which has 90,000 to 100,000 clones, about 88% seen once. The chain uses TRBV11-3 and TRBJ2-7; the match to TRBD1 covers 10 bases. Source: CD4+ or CD8+ T cells sorted from blood, taken in a trial of the OX40 agonist ivuxolimab. The source of this sequence is an adult with an advanced solid tumor such as melanoma, head and neck, liver or kidney cancer. The CDR3 region has the DNA TGTGCCAGCAGCTTAGGACAGGGGGCGCACGAGCAGTACTTC. It yields the protein CASSLGQGAHEQYF.